This passage covers 14 T cell receptor beta chains from one sample sequenced in a study of blood T cell repertoires in COVID-19. The protocol was immunoSEQ multiplex PCR, while the TCRdb copy is restricted to in-frame clones and leaves out a portion. The repertoire holds 140,000 or so clones, with roughly nine tenths as singletons. Material for sequencing was peripheral blood. The receptors originated from a human donor in a cohort sampled during active COVID-19.

The chain couples TRBV5-4 to TRBJ1-1; D may be TRBD1 (6 bases). V was trimmed by 4 bases and J by 0 bases, leaving 13 bases between them. The germline CDR1 and CDR2 sequences are SGHNT and YYREEE (reference sequence). The CDR3 runs 15 residues. This chain's CDR3 is CASSGGGALNTEAFF. The CDR3 nucleotides are TGTGCCAGCAGCGGAGGGGGGGCCCTGAACACTGAAGCTTTCTTT.

The chain uses TRBV7-3 and TRBJ1-1; D unresolved. The CDR3 length is 15 residues. Deletions cut 4 bases from V and 4 bases from J, with 16 bases between. CDR1 SGHTA and CDR2 FQGTGA come from the germline V gene. CDR3 sequence: CASSSSGGRGTEAFF. CDR3 in DNA: TGTGCCAGCAGCTCCTCGGGAGGTCGGGGCACTGAAGCTTTCTTT.

This clone appeared once. The J gene is TRBJ2-3, the V gene TRBV2, with D possibly TRBD1 on 6 matching bases. V lost 5 bases, J lost 7 bases, and 10 bases lay in between. The CDR3 is made up of 12 amino acids. The germline V gene has CDR1 SNHLY and CDR2 FYNNEI. The CDR3 DNA reads as TGTGCCAGCAGTCTACAGGGATATACGCAGTATTTT. Protein: CASSLQGYTQYF.

This clone has just one count. Other DNA sequences in this sample translate to the same CDR3. V usage is TRBV7-2 and J usage is TRBJ1-2; tentative D call: TRBD1 (6 bases). V was pared by 4 bases and J by 4 bases, with 16 bases between. Germline CDR1 SGHTA, CDR2 FQGNSA. The CDR3 length is 15 residues. The CDR3 DNA reads TGTGCCAGCAGCTCAGGAACGGGAGGGGGCTATGGCTACACCTTC. This encodes CASSSGTGGGYGYTF.

The chain links TRBV9 to TRBJ2-2; 7 bases map to TRBD1. Germline CDR1 and CDR2: SGDLS and YYNGEE. After removal of 4 bases from V and 4 bases from J, the junction contained 7 bases not matched to a gene. This CDR3 is 15 amino acids long. The CDR3 nucleotides read TGTGCCAGCAGCACAAGGGGGCTTAGCACCGGGGAGCTGTTTTTT. Amino acids: CASSTRGLSTGELFF.

V gene TRBV3-1 (or the pseudogene TRBV3-2) combines with J gene TRBJ2-7, with D hard to call. From germline, CDR1 is LGHDT and CDR2 YNNKEL (reference sequence). The length of the CDR3 is 11 residues. Trimming removed 2 bases at V and 3 bases at J, with 2 bases between. The DNA of the CDR3 is TGTGCCAGCAGCCAACGCTACGAGCAGTACTTC. Translating gives CASSQRYEQYF.

Only one count was recorded for this clone. V is TRBV10-3 and J is TRBJ1-1, with a possible D match to TRBD1 (5 bases). Germline lookup yields CDR1 ENHRY and CDR2 SYGVKD. Between the trimmed V and J ends, which lost 6 bases and 3 bases, there was a span of 26 bases. The CDR3 runs to 18 residues. The CDR3 DNA is TGTGCCATCAGGTCCAACAAACAACAGGTTGGAGAGGACACTGAAGCTTTCTTT. It codes for CAIRSNKQQVGEDTEAFF.

The chain recombines TRBV6-4 with TRBJ1-5, with D perhaps TRBD1 (5 bases). The length of the CDR3 is 15 residues. Per germline, CDR1 MRHNA and CDR2 SNTAGT. V lost 0 bases and J lost 7, with 13 bases in between. The CDR3 spells CASSDSDRAGQPQHF. Here the CDR3 DNA reads TGTGCCAGCAGTGACTCCGACAGAGCTGGGCAGCCCCAGCATTTT.

This chain joins TRBV3-1 (or the pseudogene TRBV3-2) and TRBJ1-4, with 10 positions matching TRBD1. The germline V gene encodes CDR1 LGHDT and CDR2 YNNKEL (reference sequence). This CDR3 region has 17 residues. Unmatched junction bases numbered 13, after V lost 5 bases and J lost 7 bases. The CDR3 here is CASSSRQGARSGEKLFF. For the CDR3, the DNA is TGTGCCAGCAGCTCGAGACAGGGGGCCCGGAGTGGTGAAAAACTGTTTTTT.

V gene TRBV6-4 combines with J gene TRBJ1-6, with D perhaps matching TRBD1 (5 bases). Germline lookup yields CDR1 MRHNA and CDR2 SNTAGT. The CDR3 runs 17 residues. The V gene lost 6 bases and the J gene lost 6 bases, with 21 bases spanning the gap. The CDR3 loop is CASSAFFPQGGNSPLHF. Written as DNA, the CDR3 is TGTGCCAGCAGCGCTTTTTTTCCCCAGGGAGGTAATTCACCCCTCCACTTT.

This CDR3 reads CASSQDLGKSEAFF. In nucleotides, the CDR3 is TGCGCCAGCAGCCAAGATCTCGGTAAGTCTGAAGCTTTCTTT. The gene calls are TRBV4-1 and TRBJ1-1, with D unresolved. The V gene lost 0 bases and the J gene lost 6 bases, with 11 bases spanning the gap. The CDR3 loop spans 14 amino acids. Germline assignment: CDR1 MGHRA and CDR2 YSYEKL.

This clone was detected once. This chain connects TRBV19 to TRBJ2-3, with no clear D. CDR3 length: 12 amino acids. The V end lost 6 bases, the J end lost 5 bases, and 9 bases lay between the germline ends. Looked up from germline, CDR1 is LNHDA and CDR2 is SQIVND (reference sequence). Here the CDR3 DNA reads TGTGCCAGTAGGGAGAGTGGAGATACGCAGTATTTT. It codes for CASRESGDTQYF.

This chain links TRBV7-2 with TRBJ1-2; D not resolved. Germline V gives CDR1 SGHTA, CDR2 FQGNSA. The CDR3 consists of 14 residues. V lost 5 bases to trimming and J lost 6 bases, with 16 bases between them. This CDR3 reads CASSPREGIHGYTF. The DNA of the CDR3 is TGTGCCAGCAGCCCTAGGGAGGGAATCCATGGCTACACCTTC.

The rearrangement uses TRBV6-2 or TRBV6-3 and TRBJ2-5; D possibly corresponds to TRBD2 (6 bases). The ends were cut back, 0 bases at V and 5 bases at J, with 10 bases in the middle. From germline, CDR1 is MNHEY and CDR2 SVGEGT. This CDR3 spans 14 amino acids. For the CDR3, the DNA is TGTGCCAGCAGTTACTCGTGGGGAGGCGAGACCCAGTACTTC. Encoded protein: CASSYSWGGETQYF.